A single sample is the source of the 17 T cell receptor beta chains below, sequenced in a study of T cell repertoires in cytomegalovirus infection. TCRdb re-analysed the reads in MiXCR, keeping a single row per CDR3 protein. The repertoire holds about 920,000 distinct CDR3 sequences, with around 32% as singletons. No antigens are known for them. This sample comprised cultured CD8+ T cells from PBMCs, obtained from culture after CMV antigen stimulation. These receptors came from a human donor in good health (CMV status not recorded). Some clones in this sample may be carry-over from other donors' samples.

This clonotype appeared a few times. The chain combines TRBV6-2 or TRBV6-3 with TRBJ2-5; D gene unclear. The V and J ends lost 4 bases and 2 bases respectively, with 14 bases between them. Germline V gene sequence: CDR1 MNHEY, CDR2 SVGEGT. The CDR3 runs 15 residues. CDR3 protein: CASSSTDRLQETQYF. Written as DNA, the CDR3 is TGTGCCAGCAGTTCCACGGACCGCCTTCAAGAGACCCAGTACTTC.

The rearrangement joins TRBV18 to TRBJ1-1, with D possibly being TRBD1 (6 bases). Deletions cut 2 bases from V and 4 bases from J, with 11 bases between. The CDR3 runs to 14 residues. CDR1 and CDR2 (germline): KGHSH, LQKENI. The CDR3 coding sequence is TGTGCCAGCTCACCAAGGGGGGTAAGCACTGAAGCTTTCTTT. Translation gives CASSPRGVSTEAFF.

V gene TRBV6-1 combines with J gene TRBJ2-5; D is perhaps TRBD1 (6 bases). Germline values: CDR1 MNHNS, CDR2 SASEGT. The CDR3 extends over 11 amino acids. V was pared by 5 bases and J by 7 bases, with 8 bases between. CDR3 residues: CASSTTGTQYF. In DNA form, the CDR3 reads TGTGCCAGCAGTACGACAGGGACCCAGTACTTC.

This clonotype has just a few counts. The chain joins TRBV27 to TRBJ2-5; the match to TRBD2 covers 13 bases. Germline CDR1 MNHEY, CDR2 SMNVEV (reference sequence). This CDR3 comprises 15 residues. V lost 5 bases to trimming and J lost 5 bases; unmatched junction nucleotides: 5. CDR3 protein: CASSPGTSGAETQYF. The CDR3 bases are TGTGCCAGCAGTCCCGGGACTAGCGGGGCTGAGACCCAGTACTTC.

This clonotype appeared many times. The chain employs TRBV7-2 and TRBJ1-5; 8 positions match TRBD1. The CDR3 contains 16 residues. Germline-derived CDR1 and CDR2 are SGHTA and FQGNSA. V shed 1 base and J 7 bases; nucleotides not matched to a gene: 9. The CDR3 loop is CASSLGAGGAGQPQHF. The CDR3 DNA reads TGTGCCAGCAGCTTAGGAGCAGGGGGCGCAGGGCAGCCCCAGCATTTT. The full variable domain, its missing parts supplied by reference TRBV7-2 and TRBJ1-5, is GAGVSQSPSNKVTEKGKDVELRCDPISGHTALYWYRQSLGQGLEFLIYFQGNSAPDKSGLPSDRFSAERTGGSVSTLTIQRTQQEDSAVYLCASSLGAGGAGQPQHFGDGTRLSIL.

The chain uses TRBV7-2 and TRBJ1-2; the match to TRBD1 covers 8 bases. This CDR3 region has 16 residues. The V gene end was trimmed by 3 bases and the J gene end by 7 bases; junction bases not matched to a gene: 13. The V gene's germline CDR1 is SGHTA and CDR2 FQGNSA. The CDR3 reads CASSLTGQGKVGGYTF. The CDR3 nucleotides read TGTGCCAGCAGCTTGACTGGACAGGGTAAGGTCGGTGGCTACACCTTC.

This sequence joins TRBV2 and TRBJ2-6; D may match TRBD1 or TRBD2 (6 bases each). This CDR3 comprises 16 residues. Germline V lookup: CDR1 SNHLY, CDR2 FYNNEI. V gave up 10 bases and J gave up 1 base, with 17 bases separating them. CDR3 sequence (DNA): TGTGCCACAGGGGCGGGACGTCAGTCTGGGGCCAACGTCCTGACTTTC. It translates to CATGAGRQSGANVLTF. Full variable domain (remainder filled in from reference TRBV2 and TRBJ2-6): EPEVTQTPSHQVTQMGQEVILRCVPISNHLYFYWYRQILGQKVEFLVSFYNNEISEKSEIFDDQFSVERPDGSNFTLKIRSTKLEDSAMYFCATGAGRQSGANVLTFGAGSRLTVL.

The rearrangement joins TRBV6-2 or TRBV6-3 to TRBJ1-1; 7 nucleotides align to TRBD1. This CDR3 comprises 16 residues. The ends lost 0 bases at V and 4 bases at J; junction bases unmatched: 8. Germline V CDR1 and CDR2: MNHEY, SVGEGT. CDR3: CASSYSTGWRGTEAFF. DNA for the CDR3: TGTGCCAGCAGTTACTCGACAGGGTGGAGGGGCACTGAAGCTTTCTTT.

CDR3 DNA: TGTGCCAGCAGCCCAAGACAAGTCTCCTATGGCTACACCTTC. As protein: CASSPRQVSYGYTF. The chain is built from TRBV7-8 and TRBJ1-2; D is ambiguous. The CDR3 covers 14 residues. Germline CDR1 reads SGHVS; CDR2 reads FQNEAQ. Trimming shortened V by 5 bases and J by 4 bases, and 14 bases separated the two germline ends.

This chain uses TRBV7-8 with TRBJ2-1; tentative D call: TRBD2 (5 bases). CDR1 and CDR2 (germline): SGHVS, FQNEAQ. The CDR3 contains 12 residues. V lost 8 bases and J 6 bases, leaving 11 bases between the germline ends. CDR3 amino acids: CASLMRVNEQFF. CDR3 sequence (DNA): TGTGCCAGCCTTATGAGGGTCAATGAGCAGTTCTTC.

The sample holds a few counts of this clonotype. The J gene is TRBJ1-1, the V gene TRBV2, with 8 bases lining up with TRBD1. Germline assignment: CDR1 SNHLY and CDR2 FYNNEI. CDR3 length: 15 residues. Trimming took 6 bases from V and 5 from J; bases not matched to a gene: 11. CDR3 nucleotide sequence: TGTGCCAGCAGGAGGGGTGCGGACAGGGAAACTGAAGCTTTCTTT. Translated: CASRRGADRETEAFF.

On this clonotype: A single base separates this from a much larger clone, so it may be a read error. The chain has TRBV6-5 and TRBJ2-1; a weak D match, TRBD1 (6 bases). This CDR3 spans 16 amino acids. Per the germline V gene, CDR1 is MNHEY and CDR2 is SVGAGI. The CDR3 DNA is TGTGCCAACAGTTACTCTCCGACAGGAGCATACAATGAGCAGTTCTTC. Its protein product is CANSYSPTGAYNEQFF.

V gene TRBV10-3 combines with J gene TRBJ1-2; D is possibly TRBD1 (5 bases). CDR1 and CDR2 (germline): ENHRY, SYGVKD. The germline V and J ends were trimmed by 3 bases and 5 bases, with 19 bases remaining between them. The CDR3 contains 16 residues. The CDR3 DNA reads TGTGCCATCAGTGACTTAACAACCCGGACAAGATATGGCTACACCTTC. Protein sequence: CAISDLTTRTRYGYTF.

This clonotype has more than one count but fewer than ten. This chain joins TRBV5-5 and TRBJ1-3, with 7 bases matching TRBD1. This CDR3 is built from 16 residues. Germline CDR1 reads SGHKS; CDR2 reads YYEKEE (reference sequence). V trimming: 4 bases; J trimming: 6 bases; junction bases outside the gene matches: 13. The CDR3 region is CASSGTANPLENTIYF. CDR3 DNA: TGTGCCAGCAGCGGGACAGCTAACCCTCTGGAAAACACCATATATTTT.

This chain joins TRBV12-5 and TRBJ1-1; 7 nucleotides match TRBD1. The CDR3 is 15 amino acids. Per germline, CDR1 LGHNT and CDR2 FRNRAP. The junction had 8 bases not matched to a gene; V was cut back by 3 bases and J by 4 bases. The CDR3 region has the DNA TGTGCTAGTGGTTTCTGGACAGGTGGGGTCACTGAAGCTTTCTTT. It encodes CASGFWTGGVTEAFF. Complete variable domain (other parts from reference TRBV12-5 and TRBJ1-1): DARVTQTPRHKVTEMGQEVTMRCQPILGHNTVFWYRQTMMQGLELLAYFRNRAPLDDSGMPKDRFSAEMPDATLATLKIQPSEPRDSAVYFCASGFWTGGVTEAFFGQGTRLTVV.

V usage is TRBV12-3 or TRBV12-4 and J usage is TRBJ2-2; the match to TRBD1 covers 7 bases. With V trimmed by 6 bases and J by 5 bases, 9 bases remained unmatched. The CDR3 extends over 15 amino acids. Here the CDR3 reads CASRLPGGVTGELFF. CDR3 nucleotides: TGTGCCAGCAGATTGCCAGGGGGAGTTACCGGGGAGCTGTTTTTT.

This clonotype showed up just a few times. In DNA form, the CDR3 reads TGTGCCAGCAGTTTGGCCAGGGTGGGCGAGCAGTACTTC. Protein sequence: CASSLARVGEQYF. The rearrangement joins TRBV27 to TRBJ2-7; D is perhaps TRBD1 (5 bases). V lost 3 bases and J lost 6, with 12 bases in between. Germline V gene data show CDR1 as MNHEY and CDR2 as SMNVEV (reference sequence). This CDR3 region has 13 residues.